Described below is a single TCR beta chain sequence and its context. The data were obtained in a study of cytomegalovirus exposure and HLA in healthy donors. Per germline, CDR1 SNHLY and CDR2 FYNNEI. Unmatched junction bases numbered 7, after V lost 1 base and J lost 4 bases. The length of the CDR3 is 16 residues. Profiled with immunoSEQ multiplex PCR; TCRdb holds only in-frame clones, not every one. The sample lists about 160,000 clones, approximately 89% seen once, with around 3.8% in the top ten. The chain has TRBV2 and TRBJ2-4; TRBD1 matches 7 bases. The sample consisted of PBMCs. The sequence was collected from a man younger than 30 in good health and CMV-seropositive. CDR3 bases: TGTGCCAGCAGTGAAGGGGGACAGCCTATTAAAAACATTCAGTACTTC. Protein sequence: CASSEGGQPIKNIQYF.